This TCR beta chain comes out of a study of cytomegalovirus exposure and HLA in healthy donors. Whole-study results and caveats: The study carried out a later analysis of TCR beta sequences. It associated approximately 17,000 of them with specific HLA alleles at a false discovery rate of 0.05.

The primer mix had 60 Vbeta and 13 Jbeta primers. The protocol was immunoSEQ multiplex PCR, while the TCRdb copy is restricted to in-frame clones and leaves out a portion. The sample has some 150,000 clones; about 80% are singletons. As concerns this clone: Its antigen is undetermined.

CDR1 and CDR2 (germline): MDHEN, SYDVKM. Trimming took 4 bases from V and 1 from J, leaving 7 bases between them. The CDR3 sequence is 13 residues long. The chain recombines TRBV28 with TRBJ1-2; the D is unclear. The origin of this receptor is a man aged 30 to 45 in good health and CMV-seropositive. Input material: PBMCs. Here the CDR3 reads CASSSGSNYGYTF. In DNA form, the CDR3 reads TGTGCCAGCAGTTCCGGGAGTAACTATGGCTACACCTTC.